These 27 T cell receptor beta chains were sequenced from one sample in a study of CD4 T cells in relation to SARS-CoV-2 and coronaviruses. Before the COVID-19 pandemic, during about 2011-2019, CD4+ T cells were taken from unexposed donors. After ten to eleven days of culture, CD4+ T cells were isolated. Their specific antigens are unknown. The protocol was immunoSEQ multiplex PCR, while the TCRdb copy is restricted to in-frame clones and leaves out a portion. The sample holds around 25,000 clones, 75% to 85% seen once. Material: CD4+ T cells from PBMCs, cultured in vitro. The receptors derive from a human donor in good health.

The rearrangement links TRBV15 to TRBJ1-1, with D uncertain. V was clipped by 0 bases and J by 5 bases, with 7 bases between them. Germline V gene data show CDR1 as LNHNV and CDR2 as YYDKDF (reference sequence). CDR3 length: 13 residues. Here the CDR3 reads CATSRDGLTEAFF. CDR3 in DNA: TGTGCCACCAGCAGAGATGGGTTAACTGAAGCTTTCTTT.

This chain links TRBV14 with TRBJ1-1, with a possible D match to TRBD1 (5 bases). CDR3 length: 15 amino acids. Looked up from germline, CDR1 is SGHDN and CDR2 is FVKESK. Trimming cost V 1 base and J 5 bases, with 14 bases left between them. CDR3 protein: CASSQVSGGSTEAFF. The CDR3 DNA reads TGTGCCAGCAGCCAAGTAAGCGGGGGTTCAACTGAAGCTTTCTTT. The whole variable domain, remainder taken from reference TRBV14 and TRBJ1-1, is EAGVTQFPSHSVIEKGQTVTLRCDPISGHDNLYWYRRVMGKEIKFLLHFVKESKQDESGMPNNRFLAERTGGTYSTLKVQPAELEDSGVYFCASSQVSGGSTEAFFGQGTRLTVV.

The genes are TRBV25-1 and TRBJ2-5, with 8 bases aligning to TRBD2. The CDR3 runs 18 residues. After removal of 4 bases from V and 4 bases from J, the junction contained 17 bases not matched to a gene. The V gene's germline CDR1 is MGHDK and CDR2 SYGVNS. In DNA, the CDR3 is TGTGCCAGCAGTGCCCGGCGGGGGGCTAGCCAACCTGGAGAGACCCAGTACTTC. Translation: CASSARRGASQPGETQYF.

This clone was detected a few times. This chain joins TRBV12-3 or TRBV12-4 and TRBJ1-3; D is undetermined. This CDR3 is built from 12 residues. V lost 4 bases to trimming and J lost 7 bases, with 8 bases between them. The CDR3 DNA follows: TGTGCCAGCAGTTCACTGAGGAACACCATATATTTT. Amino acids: CASSSLRNTIYF.

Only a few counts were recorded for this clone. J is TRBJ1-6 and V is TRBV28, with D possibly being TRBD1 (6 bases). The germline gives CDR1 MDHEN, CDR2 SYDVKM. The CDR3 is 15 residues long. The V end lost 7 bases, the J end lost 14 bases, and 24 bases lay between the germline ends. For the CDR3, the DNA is TGTGCCAGCACTCCGCCAGGGACATCGACAGGTTCCCTCCACTTT. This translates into CASTPPGTSTGSLHF. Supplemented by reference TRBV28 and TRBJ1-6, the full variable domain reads DVKVTQSSRYLVKRTGEKVFLECVQDMDHENMFWYRQDPGLGLRLIYFSYDVKMKEKGDIPEGYSVSREKKERFSLILESASTNQTSMYLCASTPPGTSTGSLHFGNGTRLTVT.

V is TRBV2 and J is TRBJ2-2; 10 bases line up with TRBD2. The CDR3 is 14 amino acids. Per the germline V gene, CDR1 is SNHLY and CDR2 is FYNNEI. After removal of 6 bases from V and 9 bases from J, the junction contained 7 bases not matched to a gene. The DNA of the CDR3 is TGTGCCAGCAGCGAACGAACTAGCGGGAGGGAGCTGTTTTTT. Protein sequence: CASSERTSGRELFF. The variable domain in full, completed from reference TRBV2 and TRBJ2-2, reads EPEVTQTPSHQVTQMGQEVILRCVPISNHLYFYWYRQILGQKVEFLVSFYNNEISEKSEIFDDQFSVERPDGSNFTLKIRSTKLEDSAMYFCASSERTSGRELFFGEGSRLTVL.

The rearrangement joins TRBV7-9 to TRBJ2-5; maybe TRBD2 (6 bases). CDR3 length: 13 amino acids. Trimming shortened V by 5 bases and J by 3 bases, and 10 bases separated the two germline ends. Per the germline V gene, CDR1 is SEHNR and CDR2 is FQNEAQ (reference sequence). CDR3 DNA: TGTGCCAGCAGCCGGTGGGGGGAAGAGACCCAGTACTTC. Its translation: CASSRWGEETQYF.

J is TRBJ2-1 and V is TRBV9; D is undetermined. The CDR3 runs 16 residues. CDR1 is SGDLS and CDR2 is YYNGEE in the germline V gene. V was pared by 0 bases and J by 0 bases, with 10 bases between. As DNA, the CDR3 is TGTGCCAGCAGCGTAGGTCCGGGTTTCTCCTACAATGAGCAGTTCTTC. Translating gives CASSVGPGFSYNEQFF.

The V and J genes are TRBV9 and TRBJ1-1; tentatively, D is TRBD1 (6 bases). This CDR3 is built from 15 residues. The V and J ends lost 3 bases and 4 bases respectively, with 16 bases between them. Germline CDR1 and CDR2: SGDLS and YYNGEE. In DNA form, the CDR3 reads TGTGCCAGCAGCGGACAGGACATGAGGAGCACTGAAGCTTTCTTT. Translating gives CASSGQDMRSTEAFF. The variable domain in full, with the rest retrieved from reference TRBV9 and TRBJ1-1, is DSGVTQTPKHLITATGQRVTLRCSPRSGDLSVYWYQQSLDQGLQFLIQYYNGEERAKGNILERFSAQQFPDLHSELNLSSLELGDSALYFCASSGQDMRSTEAFFGQGTRLTVV.

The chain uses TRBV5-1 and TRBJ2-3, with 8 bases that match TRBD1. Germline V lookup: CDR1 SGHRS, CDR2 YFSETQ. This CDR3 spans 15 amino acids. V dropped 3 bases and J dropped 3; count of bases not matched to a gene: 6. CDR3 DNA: TGCGCCAGCAGCTCGCGGACAGGGAAAACAGATACGCAGTATTTT. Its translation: CASSSRTGKTDTQYF.

The CDR3 region is CSVENDRTYEQYF. The DNA for the CDR3 is TGCAGCGTTGAGAATGACAGAACCTACGAGCAGTACTTC. The gene calls are TRBV29-1 and TRBJ2-7, with D possibly TRBD1 on 5 matching bases. V lost 3 bases and J lost 2, with 11 bases in between. The CDR3 runs 13 residues. CDR1 and CDR2 from the germline V gene are SQVTM and ANQGSEA.

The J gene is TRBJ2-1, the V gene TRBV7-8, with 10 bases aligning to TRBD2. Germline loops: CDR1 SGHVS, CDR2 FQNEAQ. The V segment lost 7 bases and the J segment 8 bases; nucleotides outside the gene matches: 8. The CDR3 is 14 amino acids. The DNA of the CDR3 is TGTGCCAGCACGGCTAGCGGGAGTATAGATGAGCAGTTCTTC. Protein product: CASTASGSIDEQFF.

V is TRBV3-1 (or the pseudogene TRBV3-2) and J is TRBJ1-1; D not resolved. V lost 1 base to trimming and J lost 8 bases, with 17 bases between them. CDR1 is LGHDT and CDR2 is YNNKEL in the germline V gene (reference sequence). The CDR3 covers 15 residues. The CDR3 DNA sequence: TGTGCCAGCAGCCAAGCTTCCTCTCCCGGGCGGGAAGCTTTCTTT. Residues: CASSQASSPGREAFF.

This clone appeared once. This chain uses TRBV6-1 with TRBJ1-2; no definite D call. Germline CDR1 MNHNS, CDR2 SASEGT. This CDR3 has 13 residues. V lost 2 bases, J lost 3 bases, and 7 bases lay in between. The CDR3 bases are TGTGCCAGCAGTGAAAAGGGATACTATGGCTACACCTTC. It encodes CASSEKGYYGYTF.

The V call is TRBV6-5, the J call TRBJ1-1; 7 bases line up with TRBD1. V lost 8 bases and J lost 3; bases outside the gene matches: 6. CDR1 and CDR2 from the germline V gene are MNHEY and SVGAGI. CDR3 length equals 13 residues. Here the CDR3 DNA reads TGTGCCAGCCGAATCCAGGGGGACACTGAAGCTTTCTTT. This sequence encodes CASRIQGDTEAFF.

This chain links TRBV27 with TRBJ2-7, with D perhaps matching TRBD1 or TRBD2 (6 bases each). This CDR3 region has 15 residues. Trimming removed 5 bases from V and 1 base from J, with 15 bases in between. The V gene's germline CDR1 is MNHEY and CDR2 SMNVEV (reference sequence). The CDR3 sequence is CASSAVQGGSYEQYF. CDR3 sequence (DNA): TGTGCCAGCAGTGCCGTACAAGGGGGGTCCTACGAGCAGTACTTC.

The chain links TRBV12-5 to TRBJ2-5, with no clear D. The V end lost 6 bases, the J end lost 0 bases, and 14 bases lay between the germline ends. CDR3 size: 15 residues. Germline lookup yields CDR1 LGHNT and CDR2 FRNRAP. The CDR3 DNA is TGTGCTAGTGGCCCTTCTCTAGTGTACCAAGAGACCCAGTACTTC. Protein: CASGPSLVYQETQYF.

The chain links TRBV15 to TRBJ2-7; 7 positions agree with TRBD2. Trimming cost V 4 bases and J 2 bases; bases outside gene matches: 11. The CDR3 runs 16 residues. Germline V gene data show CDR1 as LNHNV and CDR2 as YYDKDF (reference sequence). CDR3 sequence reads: CATSTSPGTKAYEQYF. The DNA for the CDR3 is TGTGCCACCAGCACCTCACCCGGGACTAAGGCCTACGAGCAGTACTTC.

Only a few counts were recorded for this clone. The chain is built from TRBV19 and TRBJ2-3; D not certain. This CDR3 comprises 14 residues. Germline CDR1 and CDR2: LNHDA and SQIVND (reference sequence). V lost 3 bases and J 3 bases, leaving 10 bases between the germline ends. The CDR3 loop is CASSMDPGTDTQYF. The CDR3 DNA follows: TGTGCCAGTAGTATGGACCCCGGGACAGATACGCAGTATTTT. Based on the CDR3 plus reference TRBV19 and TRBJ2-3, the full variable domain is DGGITQSPKYLFRKEGQNVTLSCEQNLNHDAMYWYRQDPGQGLRLIYYSQIVNDFQKGDIAEGYSVSREKKESFPLTVTSAQKNPTAFYLCASSMDPGTDTQYFGPGTRLTVL.

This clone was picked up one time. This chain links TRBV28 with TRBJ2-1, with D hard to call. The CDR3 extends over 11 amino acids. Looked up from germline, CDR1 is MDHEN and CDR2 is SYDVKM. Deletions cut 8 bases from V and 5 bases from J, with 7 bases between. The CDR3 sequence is CASLADNEQFF. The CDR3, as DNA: TGTGCCAGCTTGGCGGACAATGAGCAGTTCTTC.

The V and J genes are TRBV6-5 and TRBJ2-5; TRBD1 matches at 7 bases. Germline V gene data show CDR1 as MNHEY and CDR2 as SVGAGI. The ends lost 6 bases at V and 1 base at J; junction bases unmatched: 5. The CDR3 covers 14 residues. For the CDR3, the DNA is TGTGCCAGCAGCAGTAACAGGGGCCAAGAGACCCAGTACTTC. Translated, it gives CASSSNRGQETQYF.

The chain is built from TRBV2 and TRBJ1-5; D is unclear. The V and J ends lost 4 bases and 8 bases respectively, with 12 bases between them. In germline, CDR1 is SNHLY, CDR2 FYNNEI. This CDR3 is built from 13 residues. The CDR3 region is CASSVGAAKPQHF. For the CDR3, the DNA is TGTGCCAGCAGTGTCGGCGCGGCGAAGCCCCAGCATTTT.

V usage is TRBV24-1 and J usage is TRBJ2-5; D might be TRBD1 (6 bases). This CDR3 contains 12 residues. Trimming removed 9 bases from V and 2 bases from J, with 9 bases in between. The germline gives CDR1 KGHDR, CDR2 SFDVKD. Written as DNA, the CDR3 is TGTGCCACCGCAGGACAGCAAGAGACCCAGTACTTC. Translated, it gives CATAGQQETQYF.

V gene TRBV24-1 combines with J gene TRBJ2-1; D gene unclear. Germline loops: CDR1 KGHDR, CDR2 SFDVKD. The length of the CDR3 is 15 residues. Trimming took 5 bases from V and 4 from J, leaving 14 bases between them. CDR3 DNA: TGTGCCACCAGTGGGGGTTCGATAGGGTACAATGAGCAGTTCTTC. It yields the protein CATSGGSIGYNEQFF.

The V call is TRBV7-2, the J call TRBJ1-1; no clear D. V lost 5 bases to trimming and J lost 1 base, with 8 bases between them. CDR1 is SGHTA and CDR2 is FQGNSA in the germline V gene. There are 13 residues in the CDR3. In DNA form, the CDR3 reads TGTGCCAGCAGCCTTGACAAGAACACTGAAGCTTTCTTT. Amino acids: CASSLDKNTEAFF. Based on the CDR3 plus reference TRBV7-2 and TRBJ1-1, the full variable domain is GAGVSQSPSNKVTEKGKDVELRCDPISGHTALYWYRQSLGQGLEFLIYFQGNSAPDKSGLPSDRFSAERTGGSVSTLTIQRTQQEDSAVYLCASSLDKNTEAFFGQGTRLTVV.

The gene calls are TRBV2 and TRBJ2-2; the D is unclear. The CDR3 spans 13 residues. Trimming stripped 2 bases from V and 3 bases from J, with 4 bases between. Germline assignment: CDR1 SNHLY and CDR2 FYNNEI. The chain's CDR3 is CASSESYTGELFF. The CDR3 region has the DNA TGTGCCAGCAGTGAATCCTACACCGGGGAGCTGTTTTTT.

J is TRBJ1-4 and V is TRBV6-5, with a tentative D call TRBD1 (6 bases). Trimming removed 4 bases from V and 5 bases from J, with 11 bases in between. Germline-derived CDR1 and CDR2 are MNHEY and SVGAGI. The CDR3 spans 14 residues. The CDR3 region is CASSLDRLNEKLFF. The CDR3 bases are TGTGCCAGCAGTTTAGACAGGCTAAATGAAAAACTGTTTTTT.